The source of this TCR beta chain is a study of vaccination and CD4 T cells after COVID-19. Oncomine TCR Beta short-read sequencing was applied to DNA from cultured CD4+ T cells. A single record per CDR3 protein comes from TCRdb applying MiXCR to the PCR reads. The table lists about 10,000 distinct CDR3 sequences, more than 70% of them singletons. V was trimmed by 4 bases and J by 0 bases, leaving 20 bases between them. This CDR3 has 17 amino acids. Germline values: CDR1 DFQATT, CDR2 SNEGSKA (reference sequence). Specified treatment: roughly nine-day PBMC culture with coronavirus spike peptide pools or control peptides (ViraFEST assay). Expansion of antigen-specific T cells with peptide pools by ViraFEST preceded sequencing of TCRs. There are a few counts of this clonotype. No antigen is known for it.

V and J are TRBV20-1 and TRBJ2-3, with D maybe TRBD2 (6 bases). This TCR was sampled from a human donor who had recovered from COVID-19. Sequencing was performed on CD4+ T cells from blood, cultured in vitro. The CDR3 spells CSANPGLRASSTDTQYF. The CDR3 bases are TGCAGTGCTAATCCGGGACTCCGAGCCTCCAGCACAGATACGCAGTATTTT.